This record covers a single T cell receptor (beta chain). The CDR3 spans 15 residues. The V gene's germline CDR1 is LNHDA and CDR2 SQIVND (reference sequence). V lost 5 bases and J lost 0; bases outside the gene matches: 4. This record belongs to a study of technical replicates of blood from several donors. Assay used: immunoSEQ multiplex PCR; TCRdb lists only in-frame clones, some missing. The sample lists nearly 70,000 clones, approximately 93% seen once, with over 4% in the top ten. The receptor was derived from a human donor in good health. Some clones in this sample may be carry-over from other donors' samples. The sample was PBMCs. This chain links TRBV19 with TRBJ2-7; TRBD2 matches at 10 bases. The CDR3 sequence: CASSAGTSASYEQYF. In DNA, the CDR3 is TGTGCCAGTAGTGCCGGGACTAGCGCCTCCTACGAGCAGTACTTC.